Below are 17 T cell receptor beta chains sequenced from a single sample in a study of cytomegalovirus exposure and HLA in healthy donors. The PCR employed 60 Vbeta primers together with 13 Jbeta primers. The assay was immunoSEQ multiplex PCR, and TCRdb's table has in-frame clones only and misses some. The sample shows 150,000 to 200,000 clones, about four fifths of them seen only once. The sequencing sample was made of PBMCs. These receptor sequences come from a woman under 40 in good health and CMV-seropositive.

This chain connects TRBV6-1 to TRBJ2-7, with a tentative D call TRBD2 (6 bases). Trimming stripped 7 bases from V and 4 bases from J, with 17 bases between. Germline assignment: CDR1 MNHNS and CDR2 SASEGT. The CDR3 is 14 residues long. The CDR3 protein is CASTGAGAWYEQYF. The DNA of the CDR3 is TGTGCCAGCACTGGAGCGGGCGCCTGGTACGAGCAGTACTTC.

The V gene is TRBV6-6, the J gene TRBJ1-3; TRBD1 aligns across 7 bases. Losses at the gene ends were 5 bases for V and 14 bases for J; bases not matched to a gene: 6. CDR1 is MNHNY, CDR2 SVGAGI, per germline (reference sequence). This CDR3 spans 11 amino acids. DNA of the CDR3: TGTGCCAGCAGTCACCGGGACAGCCTATATTTT. Protein sequence: CASSHRDSLYF.

This chain uses TRBV10-1 with TRBJ2-3, with D maybe TRBD2 (6 bases). The V gene's germline CDR1 is WNHNN and CDR2 SYGVQD (reference sequence). This CDR3 is 17 amino acids long. V was cut by 9 bases and J by 1 base, with 23 bases left in between. The CDR3 region is CARPARGLQRGTDTQYF. In nucleotides, the CDR3 is TGCGCCAGACCCGCCCGGGGACTTCAGAGGGGCACAGATACGCAGTATTTT.

The V gene is TRBV19, the J gene TRBJ2-6; 10 positions agree with TRBD1. The CDR3 loop spans 16 amino acids. Trimming cost V 5 bases and J 2 bases; bases outside gene matches: 3. Germline values: CDR1 LNHDA, CDR2 SQIVND (reference sequence). The CDR3 is CASSPGQGPGANVLTF. In DNA form, the CDR3 reads TGTGCCAGTAGTCCGGGACAGGGGCCTGGGGCCAACGTCCTGACTTTC.

As for this clone: The same CDR3 arises from other DNA sequences in this sample as well. This chain links TRBV19 with TRBJ1-1; D gene unclear. This CDR3 is built from 13 residues. Germline lookup yields CDR1 LNHDA and CDR2 SQIVND (reference sequence). Trimming pared 5 bases from V and 1 base from J, leaving 8 bases between. CDR3 coding DNA: TGTGCCAGTAGTCCCAGGCAGAACACTGAAGCTTTCTTT. Translating gives CASSPRQNTEAFF.

This rearrangement joins TRBV6-1 to TRBJ1-1; D gene ambiguous. The CDR3 has 10 amino acids. Trimming shortened V by 5 bases and J by 7 bases, and 5 bases separated the two germline ends. CDR1 and CDR2 (germline): MNHNS, SASEGT. Here the CDR3 DNA reads TGTGCCAGCAGTCGACTTGAAGCTTTCTTT. Protein product: CASSRLEAFF.

The chain joins TRBV29-1 to TRBJ2-1; tentative D call: TRBD2 (6 bases). Germline loops: CDR1 SQVTM, CDR2 ANQGSEA. Trimming shortened V by 6 bases and J by 4 bases, and 13 bases separated the two germline ends. This CDR3 comprises 13 residues. The CDR3 sequence: CSVSAGPYNEQFF. For the CDR3, the DNA is TGCAGCGTGAGTGCGGGGCCATACAATGAGCAGTTCTTC.

This chain joins TRBV18 and TRBJ2-5; D gene ambiguous. The V end was cut by 0 bases, the J end by 5 bases, with 10 bases between. Germline V lookup: CDR1 KGHSH, CDR2 LQKENI. The CDR3 extends over 14 amino acids. The CDR3 coding sequence is TGTGCCAGCTCACCACCACTCGGGTGGGAGACCCAGTACTTC. Translation: CASSPPLGWETQYF.

The CDR3 sequence: CASSVGSSKQPQHF. CDR3 nucleotide sequence: TGTGCCAGCAGTGTGGGCAGTTCGAAACAGCCCCAGCATTTT. The rearrangement uses TRBV2 and TRBJ1-5; D remains unclear. Per germline, CDR1 SNHLY and CDR2 FYNNEI. There are 14 residues in the CDR3. Trimming removed 4 bases from V and 7 bases from J, with 14 bases in between.

The rearrangement joins TRBV4-1 to TRBJ2-5; TRBD1 agrees at 12 bases. The CDR3 loop spans 15 amino acids. V trimming: 4 bases; J trimming: 11 bases; junction bases outside the gene matches: 11. CDR1 MGHRA and CDR2 YSYEKL come from the germline V gene. CDR3 in amino acids: CASSPAGQGAREQYF. The DNA for the CDR3 is TGCGCCAGCAGCCCCGCGGGACAGGGGGCAAGGGAGCAGTACTTC.

The rearrangement uses TRBV7-8 and TRBJ1-1; D possibly corresponds to TRBD1 (5 bases). The V end was cut by 4 bases, the J end by 7 bases, with 25 bases between. Per germline, CDR1 SGHVS and CDR2 FQNEAQ. The CDR3 is made up of 17 amino acids. CDR3 loop: CASSSRGAWEPLGEAFF. As DNA, the CDR3 is TGTGCCAGCAGCTCTCGCGGGGCCTGGGAACCACTCGGTGAAGCTTTCTTT.

The chain has TRBV5-1 and TRBJ1-5; TRBD1 matches 9 bases. Germline assignment: CDR1 SGHRS and CDR2 YFSETQ. CDR3 length: 18 amino acids. The V gene end was trimmed by 4 bases and the J gene end by 6 bases; junction bases not matched to a gene: 17. CDR3 amino acids: CASSPTGTGSEGGQPQHF. CDR3 sequence (DNA): TGCGCCAGCAGCCCAACCGGGACAGGGTCAGAAGGGGGTCAGCCCCAGCATTTT.

The chain recombines TRBV5-1 with TRBJ2-1; tentative D call: TRBD2 (6 bases). CDR3 length: 15 amino acids. The germline gives CDR1 SGHRS, CDR2 YFSETQ. V was pared by 0 bases and J by 0 bases, with 7 bases between. CDR3 coding DNA: TGCGCCAGCAGCTTGGACGGGAGCTCCTACAATGAGCAGTTCTTC. It is translated as CASSLDGSSYNEQFF.

The CDR3 DNA reads TGCGCCAGCAGCTTGGGGGTACGGCGGGAGGGTTCCTACAATGAGCAGTTCTTC. Its translation is CASSLGVRREGSYNEQFF. The rearrangement uses TRBV5-1 and TRBJ2-1, with 9 bases aligning to TRBD2. Germline CDR1 is SGHRS and CDR2 is YFSETQ. The CDR3 totals 18 residues. V was clipped by 0 bases and J by 1 base; unmatched bases: 8.

The chain recombines TRBV7-9 with TRBJ2-7; D is perhaps TRBD1 (5 bases). V gave up 7 bases and J gave up 2 bases, with 18 bases separating them. The V gene's germline CDR1 is SEHNR and CDR2 FQNEAQ (reference sequence). CDR3 size: 15 residues. The CDR3 protein is CASTHPQGSPYEQYF. The DNA for the CDR3 is TGTGCCAGCACCCATCCCCAGGGATCCCCCTACGAGCAGTACTTC.

This clone was detected only a few times. The chain recombines TRBV11-2 with TRBJ1-4; D unclear. Germline assignment: CDR1 SGHAT and CDR2 FQNNGV. The CDR3 consists of 11 residues. Trimming shortened V by 3 bases and J by 8 bases, and 4 bases separated the two germline ends. The CDR3, as DNA: TGTGCCAGCAGCTTGCAGGAAAAACTGTTTTTT. Translation: CASSLQEKLFF.

This clone was seen only a few times. The chain is built from TRBV7-9 and TRBJ1-1; D remains unclear. V was cut by 3 bases and J by 3 bases, with 14 bases left in between. CDR1 SEHNR and CDR2 FQNEAQ come from the germline V gene (reference sequence). This CDR3 has 15 amino acids. CDR3 DNA sequence: TGTGCCAGCAGCTTCCCCGGGGTTGCGGACACTGAAGCTTTCTTT. It is translated as CASSFPGVADTEAFF.